This T cell receptor beta chain was captured in a study of T cell repertoires in cytomegalovirus infection. This CDR3 comprises 17 residues. Trimming took off 0 bases at V and 3 bases at J, with 15 bases between the two ends. TCRdb analysed the reads with MiXCR anew, one entry per CDR3 protein. The sample contains a few hundred thousand distinct CDR3 sequences, about 35% of which appear only once. On this clonotype: Its antigen is as yet unknown.

The clonotype originates from a human donor in good health (CMV status not recorded). Some clones in this sample may be carry-over from other donors' samples. Sequencing was performed on cultured PBMCs, taken from culture after CMV antigen stimulation. The genes are TRBV12-3 or TRBV12-4 and TRBJ2-4; D gene uncertain. The CDR3 loop reads CASSLAWLLVDKNIQYF. CDR3 DNA: TGTGCCAGCAGTTTAGCGTGGCTTCTAGTGGACAAAAACATTCAGTACTTC.